Listed below are T cell receptor beta chains from one sample, sequenced in a study of blood T cell repertoires in COVID-19. This table comes from immunoSEQ multiplex PCR, and its TCRdb copy is limited to in-frame clones, with some not included. The sample includes about 200,000 clones, 70% to 85% of them seen just once. Sequenced input: peripheral blood. The receptors stem from a human donor with acute or convalescent COVID-19. The donor label of this sample is uncertain. CDR3s include the opening cysteine and the closing phenylalanine or tryptophan.

TRBV28 CASSAHRGSNQPQHF
TRBV7-3 CASSLTRGDRQFF
TRBV11-1 CASSRLAGLSYNEQFF
TRBV30 CGGAGDSTGELFF
TRBV9 CASSVGGSVSYNEQFF
TRBV5-1 CASSLQGRRETQYF
TRBV30 CAWSGQSNTEAFF
TRBV5-1 CASSESGYEQYF
TRBV3-1/TRBV3-2 CASSPRVPANIQYF
TRBV30 CAWSVRIAETDTQYF
TRBV11-3 CASSPGTSGRGDTQYF
TRBV20-1 CSAREERGYTF
TRBV7-2 CASSQQGYSTDTQYF
TRBV5-3 CARSLKKGLAGIPSSYEQYF
TRBV4-3 CASSQSTLTNYGYTF
TRBV4-2 CASSQDPAQQGILGDTQYF
TRBV11-2 CASSYATSGSYNEQFF
TRBV15 CATSRDRGGTSGNQETQYF
TRBV10-3 CAISRQIKETQYF
TRBV6-5 CASSYTGLAGAYEQYF
TRBV19 CASSAGSGRDYEQYF
TRBV19 CASSILLGQGSQPQHF
TRBV5-1 CASSFDGRGTQYF